This passage covers 22 T cell receptor beta chains from one sample sequenced in a study of T cells in Graves' hyperthyroidism and ophthalmopathy. RNA transcripts yielded amplified TCR beta CDR3 regions. HTBI primers were employed in a first-round RT-PCR of the TCR CDR3. TCRdb used MiXCR to reprocess the multiplex PCR reads, holding one entry per CDR3 protein. The table has hundreds of thousands of distinct CDR3 sequences, 20% to 30% seen once. Material: blood. These receptor sequences come from a man aged 35 to 55 with Graves' hyperthyroidism that later progressed to Graves' ophthalmopathy.

This clonotype came up many times. The V and J genes are TRBV28 and TRBJ1-2, with a weak D call TRBD1 (5 bases). CDR3 length equals 15 residues. V was trimmed by 3 bases and J by 2 bases, leaving 13 bases between them. Looked up from germline, CDR1 is MDHEN and CDR2 is SYDVKM. The CDR3 here is CASSFWVGTNYGYTF. The CDR3 DNA is TGTGCCAGCAGTTTTTGGGTCGGGACGAACTATGGCTACACCTTC.

The V call is TRBV27, the J call TRBJ2-5, with D tentatively TRBD2 (5 bases). Germline CDR1 is MNHEY and CDR2 is SMNVEV (reference sequence). V was clipped by 5 bases and J by 1 base, with 11 bases between them. CDR3 size: 14 residues. In DNA, the CDR3 is TGTGCCAGCAGTCCCTCAGGAGGCCAAGAGACCCAGTACTTC. Protein: CASSPSGGQETQYF.

This clonotype was seen many times. The CDR3 spells CALMTSGSVNTGELFF. CDR3 in DNA: TGTGCCTTAATGACTAGCGGGAGTGTTAACACCGGGGAGCTGTTTTTT. This chain links TRBV30 with TRBJ2-2; 12 nucleotides match TRBD2. This CDR3 region has 16 residues. Germline CDR1 GTSNPN, CDR2 SVGIG (reference sequence). Losses at the gene ends were 7 bases for V and 2 bases for J; bases not matched to a gene: 8.

This clonotype has at least ten counts. This chain joins TRBV12-3 or TRBV12-4 and TRBJ1-5; no clear D gene. The V and J ends lost 1 base and 5 bases respectively, with 6 bases between them. This CDR3 has 13 amino acids. The CDR3 here is CASSLGAYQPQHF. CDR3 nucleotide sequence: TGTGCCAGCAGTTTAGGGGCCTATCAGCCCCAGCATTTT.

At least ten counts were recorded for this clonotype. The gene calls are TRBV10-3 and TRBJ1-2; D is perhaps TRBD1 (5 bases). Per the germline V gene, CDR1 is ENHRY and CDR2 is SYGVKD. The CDR3 consists of 14 residues. The ends were cut back, 6 bases at V and 1 base at J, with 12 bases in the middle. The CDR3 DNA reads as TGTGCCATCAGCGGGGGGTCTTTTAACTATGGCTACACCTTC. This sequence encodes CAISGGSFNYGYTF.

This clonotype came up many times. This chain connects TRBV29-1 to TRBJ2-5; 7 nucleotides align to TRBD2. The CDR3 contains 14 residues. The V segment lost 3 bases and the J segment 5 bases; nucleotides outside the gene matches: 9. Germline-derived CDR1 and CDR2 are SQVTM and ANQGSEA. The CDR3 nucleotides read TGCAGCGTTGAGAAAGAGACTAGCTATGAGACCCAGTACTTC. Translating gives CSVEKETSYETQYF.

This clonotype was seen at least ten times. The chain couples TRBV18 to TRBJ2-7; TRBD2 agrees at 8 bases. Germline CDR1 KGHSH, CDR2 LQKENI. V shed 4 bases and J 1 base; nucleotides not matched to a gene: 3. This CDR3 has 14 residues. The CDR3 coding sequence is TGTGCCAGCTCACAGGCTAGCGGGTCCTACGAGCAGTACTTC. Residues: CASSQASGSYEQYF.

At least ten counts were recorded for this clonotype. V and J are TRBV5-1 and TRBJ1-2; 8 nucleotides align to TRBD1. The CDR3 consists of 17 residues. The V and J ends lost 3 bases and 3 bases, in that order; junction bases with no gene match: 13. Germline loops: CDR1 SGHRS, CDR2 YFSETQ. CDR3 nucleotide sequence: TGCGCCAGCAGCTGGGGGCAGGGGGCACCCCCTCACTATGGCTACACCTTC. This gives the protein CASSWGQGAPPHYGYTF.

This clonotype showed up many times. The chain links TRBV19 to TRBJ2-7; D ambiguous. Germline-derived CDR1 and CDR2 are LNHDA and SQIVND (reference sequence). The V gene lost 3 bases and the J gene lost 4 bases, with 7 bases spanning the gap. The length of the CDR3 is 12 residues. The CDR3 spells CASSIFGYEQYF. CDR3 nucleotide sequence: TGTGCCAGTAGTATTTTTGGGTACGAGCAGTACTTC.

V usage is TRBV5-1 and J usage is TRBJ2-2; no definite D call. Looked up from germline, CDR1 is SGHRS and CDR2 is YFSETQ. Trimming took 0 bases from V and 0 from J, leaving 6 bases between them. This CDR3 comprises 15 residues. The CDR3 is CASSLVTANTGELFF. CDR3 DNA sequence: TGCGCCAGCAGCTTGGTTACGGCGAACACCGGGGAGCTGTTTTTT.

This clonotype was recorded many times. This rearrangement joins TRBV11-2 to TRBJ2-7; a weak D match, TRBD1 (6 bases). The CDR3 extends over 15 amino acids. Germline CDR1 reads SGHAT; CDR2 reads FQNNGV. Trimming shortened V by 5 bases and J by 5 bases, and 19 bases separated the two germline ends. CDR3 residues: CASSPPPGTLHEQYF. DNA of the CDR3: TGTGCCAGCAGCCCCCCACCCGGGACACTCCACGAGCAGTACTTC.

CDR3 DNA: TGTGCCAGCAGCCGCTCCTCGCAGGGCAAGGCCTACGAGCAGTACTTC. This encodes CASSRSSQGKAYEQYF. The rearrangement uses TRBV3-1 and TRBJ2-7; possibly TRBD1 for D (5 bases). The CDR3 runs 16 residues. V shed 4 bases and J shed 2 bases, with 18 bases lying between them. Germline V CDR1 and CDR2: LGHDT, YNNKEL (reference sequence).

This clonotype was recorded many times. The rearrangement joins TRBV6-5 to TRBJ2-7; TRBD1 aligns across 9 bases. Trimming took 5 bases from V and 5 from J; bases not matched to a gene: 10. The CDR3 is 15 amino acids. The germline V gene encodes CDR1 MNHEY and CDR2 SVGAGI. CDR3 DNA: TGTGCCAGCAGTCTCCCGGGACAGGGTACTCACGAGCAGTACTTC. Amino acid sequence: CASSLPGQGTHEQYF.

The chain couples TRBV12-3 or TRBV12-4 to TRBJ2-7; TRBD2 matches at 16 bases. The CDR3 is 18 amino acids. V gave up 7 bases and J gave up 1 base; unmatched junction bases: 10. The CDR3: CASTPGLAGGPFSYEQYF. In DNA, the CDR3 is TGTGCCAGCACCCCGGGACTAGCGGGAGGGCCATTTTCCTACGAGCAGTACTTC.

This clonotype was detected many times. The gene calls are TRBV28 and TRBJ2-7; D is undetermined. The germline CDR1 and CDR2 sequences are MDHEN and SYDVKM. The CDR3 runs to 14 residues. The germline V and J ends were trimmed by 6 bases and 2 bases, with 14 bases remaining between them. CDR3 bases: TGTGCCAGCAGCCCGGCAGGCAGTCCCTACGAGCAGTACTTC. Translating it yields CASSPAGSPYEQYF.

The gene calls are TRBV6-2 or TRBV6-3 and TRBJ2-7, with a possible D match to TRBD2 (6 bases). V lost 7 bases to trimming and J lost 0 bases, with 25 bases between them. The germline CDR1 and CDR2 sequences are MNHEY and SVGEGT. This CDR3 is built from 18 residues. The CDR3 protein is CASNPLRRPGTGSYEQYF. CDR3 DNA sequence: TGTGCCAGCAATCCACTTAGGAGACCCGGGACTGGCTCCTACGAGCAGTACTTC.

The CDR3 is CASSYGGGTARDGNTIYF. DNA of the CDR3: TGTGCCAGCAGTTACGGGGGCGGGACAGCCCGGGATGGAAACACCATATATTTT. The chain has TRBV6-2 or TRBV6-3 and TRBJ1-3; TRBD1 matches at 7 bases. Germline CDR1 reads MNHEY; CDR2 reads SVGEGT. The CDR3 contains 18 residues. The ends lost 2 bases at V and 3 bases at J; junction bases unmatched: 13.

Ten or more counts support this clonotype. The chain recombines TRBV24-1 with TRBJ1-2, with 7 bases that match TRBD1. Germline CDR1 and CDR2: KGHDR and SFDVKD. After removal of 9 bases from V and 7 bases from J, the junction contained 7 bases not matched to a gene. The CDR3 consists of 12 residues. The CDR3 spells CATGDRAGGYTF. CDR3 nucleotide sequence: TGTGCCACCGGAGACAGGGCCGGTGGCTACACCTTC.

In this sample, this clonotype turned up many times. The gene calls are TRBV2 and TRBJ2-5; D is perhaps TRBD2 (5 bases). Germline CDR1 reads SNHLY; CDR2 reads FYNNEI. Trimming removed 7 bases at V and 10 bases at J, with 22 bases between. The CDR3 runs 14 residues. CDR3 loop: CASKTGIGSGGQYF. The CDR3 region has the DNA TGTGCCAGCAAGACCGGGATCGGGTCCGGCGGCCAGTACTTC.

J is TRBJ2-5 and V is TRBV2; D unclear. Germline V gene sequence: CDR1 SNHLY, CDR2 FYNNEI. The length of the CDR3 is 14 residues. Trimming removed 4 bases from V and 1 base from J, with 10 bases in between. For the CDR3, the DNA is TGTGCCAGCAGTGGGCAGATGAGCCAAGAGACCCAGTACTTC. Translation: CASSGQMSQETQYF.

This clonotype was recorded many times. The CDR3 region has the DNA TGTGCCAGTTCGGACGGAGGTCTGTATCAGCCCCAGCATTTT. This gives the protein CASSDGGLYQPQHF. The gene calls are TRBV28 and TRBJ1-5, with D unclear. The CDR3 is made up of 14 amino acids. Trimming took 9 bases from V and 5 from J, leaving 17 bases between them. In germline, CDR1 is MDHEN, CDR2 SYDVKM.

This clonotype was detected ten times or more. DNA of the CDR3: TGTGCCTGGAGTGCCGGGGGTCAAATGGGGGAGACCCAGTACTTC. Protein: CAWSAGGQMGETQYF. The rearrangement links TRBV30 to TRBJ2-5, with D possibly being TRBD2 (6 bases). The CDR3 extends over 15 amino acids. The germline gives CDR1 GTSNPN, CDR2 SVGIG (reference sequence). V gave up 1 base and J gave up 5 bases, with 17 bases separating them.